This entry is about one TCR beta chain. Its antigen is unidentified. The germline V gene encodes CDR1 SGDLS and CDR2 YYNGEE. This CDR3 is built from 14 residues. V was shortened by 3 bases and J by 3 bases, with 7 bases between the two germline ends. This sample was included in a study of cytomegalovirus exposure and HLA in healthy donors. Turning to the study itself: About 85 million unique TCR sequences came from HLA-typed donors in an early release. Study results and limitations: An analysis was carried out at a later point. It showed that HLA-associated TCR beta chains were more clonally expanded than equally common non-associated chains. Some V segments, including TRBV6-2 and TRBV6-3, were excluded as indistinguishable.

The PCR contained 60 Vbeta and 13 Jbeta primers. TCRdb keeps only in-frame clones here, not all; method: immunoSEQ multiplex PCR. The sample lists fewer than 350,000 clones; roughly 89% were seen once. The V and J genes are TRBV9 and TRBJ2-6, with D perhaps matching TRBD1 (5 bases). The source of this sequence is a woman under 30 in good health and CMV-seronegative. Material: PBMCs. DNA for the CDR3: TGTGCCAGCAGCGACAGGAATGGGGCCAACGTCCTGACTTTC. It yields the protein CASSDRNGANVLTF. The whole variable domain, remainder taken from reference TRBV9 and TRBJ2-6, is DSGVTQTPKHLITATGQRVTLRCSPRSGDLSVYWYQQSLDQGLQFLIQYYNGEERAKGNILERFSAQQFPDLHSELNLSSLELGDSALYFCASSDRNGANVLTFGAGSRLTVL.